Presented here are 24 T cell receptor beta chains from one specimen sequenced in a study of blood T cell repertoires in COVID-19 (dated by TCRdb to 2019 to 2021). The library was made by the immunoSEQ multiplex PCR assay. Here the immuneACCESS table is served through TCRdb, limited to in-frame sequences with V and J called. Missing clones are a known gap in these copies; in checked studies unresolved V genes cover under half, and the rest lacks a known reason. The table for this sample lists about 73,000 clones; roughly 87% of them were counted only once. The ten largest clones capture under 10% of the sample. The sequenced sample consisted of peripheral blood. Every receptor here comes from an elderly man with acute or convalescent COVID-19.

The V call is TRBV12-3 or TRBV12-4, the J call TRBJ1-1, with unresolved D. V lost 7 bases and J 5 bases, leaving 14 bases between the germline ends. The CDR3 is made up of 13 amino acids. The DNA for the CDR3 is TGTGCCAGCATTCTATGGGGAGGGACTGAAGCTTTCTTT. This translates into CASILWGGTEAFF.

This clone has a single count. The chain couples TRBV7-9 to TRBJ1-6; 7 bases map to TRBD1. The CDR3 loop spans 15 amino acids. Germline CDR1 and CDR2: SEHNR and FQNEAQ (reference sequence). Trimming took 3 bases from V and 10 from J; bases not matched to a gene: 9. The CDR3 DNA is TGTGCCAGCAGCTTGACAGGGACAGTCGAATCACCCCTCCACTTT. It is translated as CASSLTGTVESPLHF.

The chain joins TRBV5-1 to TRBJ1-4, with D tentatively TRBD1 (5 bases). V lost 1 base and J lost 8, with 18 bases in between. Germline V lookup: CDR1 SGHRS, CDR2 YFSETQ. This CDR3 comprises 16 residues. The CDR3 loop is CASSLNTGSGGEKLFF. DNA of the CDR3: TGCGCCAGCAGCTTGAATACGGGAAGCGGGGGAGAAAAACTGTTTTTT.

The rearrangement uses TRBV5-1 and TRBJ1-1, with D perhaps matching TRBD1 (5 bases). Trimming took off 0 bases at V and 5 bases at J, with 8 bases between the two ends. The CDR3 is made up of 13 amino acids. Germline V gives CDR1 SGHRS, CDR2 YFSETQ. The CDR3: CASSLAQGTEAFF. CDR3 in DNA: TGCGCCAGCAGCTTGGCCCAGGGAACTGAAGCTTTCTTT.

The V call is TRBV29-1, the J call TRBJ1-2; D is possibly TRBD1 (6 bases). Germline assignment: CDR1 SQVTM and CDR2 ANQGSEA. This CDR3 contains 14 residues. The germline V and J ends were trimmed by 4 bases and 2 bases, with 14 bases remaining between them. This CDR3 is CSVVSPGANYGYTF. Here the CDR3 DNA reads TGCAGCGTTGTAAGTCCAGGGGCGAACTATGGCTACACCTTC.

The chain recombines TRBV2 with TRBJ2-2, with 8 nucleotides matching TRBD1. Germline V gene lookup returns CDR1 SNHLY and CDR2 FYNNEI. V lost 5 bases, J lost 5 bases, and 7 bases stayed unmatched. CDR3 length: 15 residues. The CDR3 DNA follows: TGTGCCAGCAGTTTGGACAGGGATCTAACCGGGGAGCTGTTTTTT. This gives the protein CASSLDRDLTGELFF.

This chain uses TRBV30 with TRBJ1-1; D might be TRBD1 (5 bases). The V gene lost 2 bases and the J gene lost 3 bases, with 13 bases spanning the gap. CDR1 is GTSNPN, CDR2 SVGIG, per germline (reference sequence). The CDR3 is 14 amino acids. The chain's CDR3 is CAWSIMRGDTEAFF. CDR3 bases: TGTGCCTGGAGTATCATGCGGGGGGACACTGAAGCTTTCTTT.

This sequence joins TRBV6-1 and TRBJ2-4; TRBD1 matches 8 bases. J lost 0 bases, V lost 2 bases, and 9 bases had no gene match. Germline CDR1 MNHNS, CDR2 SASEGT. CDR3 length equals 18 residues. DNA of the CDR3: TGTGCCAGCAGTGAAAGGCAGGGGGCCACGGGAGCCAAAAACATTCAGTACTTC. Its translation is CASSERQGATGAKNIQYF.

The genes are TRBV30 and TRBJ1-4; 9 positions agree with TRBD1. This CDR3 has 14 residues. From germline, CDR1 is GTSNPN and CDR2 SVGIG (reference sequence). J lost 8 bases, V lost 4 bases, and 8 bases had no gene match. The CDR3 bases are TGTGCCTGGAATGGGGACAGGGCGGCCGAAAAACTGTTTTTT. Encoded protein: CAWNGDRAAEKLFF.

The chain carries TRBV11-2 and TRBJ2-7; TRBD2 aligns across 14 bases. The germline CDR1 and CDR2 sequences are SGHAT and FQNNGV. V shed 5 bases and J 6 bases; nucleotides not matched to a gene: 6. The length of the CDR3 is 15 residues. CDR3 in DNA: TGTGCCAGCAGCATGACTAGCGGGAGGGGTTCCGAGCAGTACTTC. Translating it yields CASSMTSGRGSEQYF.

This clone was recorded only once. The V and J genes are TRBV28 and TRBJ1-1; no definite D call. Germline V gives CDR1 MDHEN, CDR2 SYDVKM. Trimming cost V 3 bases and J 7 bases, with 9 bases left between them. The CDR3 has 12 residues. CDR3 nucleotides: TGTGCCAGCAGTTTCTTAAGCCGTGAAGCTTTCTTT. The encoded protein is CASSFLSREAFF.

This chain uses TRBV11-2 with TRBJ2-2; D perhaps matches TRBD2 (6 bases). CDR3 length equals 14 residues. Deletions cut 5 bases from V and 6 bases from J, with 13 bases between. CDR1 is SGHAT and CDR2 is FQNNGV in the germline V gene. DNA of the CDR3: TGTGCCAGCAGCCAACAGCCGGGAGCCGGGGAGCTGTTTTTT. Translating gives CASSQQPGAGELFF. The variable domain in full, completed from reference TRBV11-2 and TRBJ2-2, reads EAGVAQSPRYKIIEKRQSVAFWCNPISGHATLYWYQQILGQGPKLLIQFQNNGVVDDSQLPKDRFSAERLKGVDSTLKIQPAKLEDSAVYLCASSQQPGAGELFFGEGSRLTVL.

This clone showed up just once. The rearrangement uses TRBV5-1 and TRBJ2-5; a weak D match, TRBD1 (5 bases). The CDR3 is 14 residues long. The germline gives CDR1 SGHRS, CDR2 YFSETQ. Trimming stripped 5 bases from V and 1 base from J, with 12 bases between. This CDR3 is CASSSGQIQETQYF. The CDR3 DNA sequence: TGCGCCAGCAGTTCTGGACAAATCCAAGAGACCCAGTACTTC.

The V and J genes are TRBV10-3 and TRBJ2-7; the match to TRBD1 covers 9 bases. The V and J ends lost 6 bases and 3 bases, in that order; junction bases with no gene match: 3. The CDR3 has 13 amino acids. CDR1 is ENHRY, CDR2 SYGVKD, per germline. DNA for the CDR3: TGTGCCATCAGAGAGACAGGGGGCTACGAGCAGTACTTC. This encodes CAIRETGGYEQYF.

The chain couples TRBV25-1 to TRBJ1-5; 8 bases fit TRBD1. This CDR3 comprises 13 residues. Trimming cost V 8 bases and J 6 bases; bases outside gene matches: 6. The V gene's germline CDR1 is MGHDK and CDR2 SYGVNS. The DNA of the CDR3 is TGTGCCAGCGGACAGGGAGGGAGTCAGCCCCAGCATTTT. It is translated as CASGQGGSQPQHF.

The chain employs TRBV5-1 and TRBJ2-2, with 8 nucleotides matching TRBD1. Germline CDR1 is SGHRS and CDR2 is YFSETQ. The CDR3 extends over 14 amino acids. J was trimmed by 6 bases and V by 1 base; bases with no gene match: 2. CDR3 in amino acids: CASSLQGAPGELFF. CDR3 coding DNA: TGCGCCAGCAGCTTGCAGGGGGCGCCCGGGGAGCTGTTTTTT.

This chain uses TRBV27 with TRBJ1-6; D is unresolved. Germline values: CDR1 MNHEY, CDR2 SMNVEV (reference sequence). The CDR3 length is 13 residues. Trimming took 5 bases from V and 5 from J, leaving 7 bases between them. The CDR3, as DNA: TGTGCCAGCAGTCTTACAGATAATTCACCCCTCCACTTT. It is translated as CASSLTDNSPLHF.

CDR3 DNA sequence: TGTGCCAGCAGCTCAAGGGGTTCCGGAAACACCATATATTTT. It encodes CASSSRGSGNTIYF. The V and J genes are TRBV11-2 and TRBJ1-3, with TRBD1 as a possible D gene (5 bases). The germline CDR1 and CDR2 sequences are SGHAT and FQNNGV. Trimming took 4 bases from V and 4 from J, leaving 11 bases between them. This CDR3 has 14 amino acids.

The chain is built from TRBV7-9 and TRBJ1-5; D gene uncertain. Germline CDR1 reads SEHNR; CDR2 reads FQNEAQ (reference sequence). CDR3 length equals 12 residues. V was trimmed by 6 bases and J by 5 bases, leaving 8 bases between them. The CDR3 DNA sequence: TGTGCCAGCAGTCTCCAGGATCAGCCCCAGCATTTT. Protein sequence: CASSLQDQPQHF.

This rearrangement joins TRBV20-1 to TRBJ2-1; TRBD2 matches at 15 bases. The CDR3 contains 20 residues. J lost 0 bases, V lost 3 bases, and 12 bases had no gene match. Germline loops: CDR1 DFQATT, CDR2 SNEGSKA (reference sequence). CDR3 nucleotides: TGCAGTGCTAGTGTCGAATTTGGGACTAGCGGGGGGTTCTCCTACAATGAGCAGTTCTTC. Protein product: CSASVEFGTSGGFSYNEQFF.

This clone has a single count. This chain joins TRBV18 and TRBJ2-2; 7 bases are shared with TRBD2. The CDR3 has 14 residues. V lost 1 base and J lost 5; bases outside the gene matches: 1. Germline CDR1 and CDR2: KGHSH and LQKENI. The CDR3 region is CASSPQRDTGELFF. The CDR3 DNA sequence: TGTGCCAGCTCACCACAGCGGGATACCGGGGAGCTGTTTTTT. The variable domain in full, with the rest retrieved from reference TRBV18 and TRBJ2-2, is NAGVMQNPRHLVRRRGQEARLRCSPMKGHSHVYWYRQLPEEGLKFMVYLQKENIIDESGMPKERFSAEFPKEGPSILRIQQVVRGDSAAYFCASSPQRDTGELFFGEGSRLTVL.

The chain uses TRBV11-2 and TRBJ1-2, with 7 bases lining up with TRBD1. The V and J ends lost 4 bases and 2 bases, in that order; junction bases with no gene match: 1. The CDR3 contains 13 residues. The germline V gene encodes CDR1 SGHAT and CDR2 FQNNGV. This CDR3 is CASSSQGNYGYTF. The DNA for the CDR3 is TGTGCCAGCAGCTCACAGGGGAACTATGGCTACACCTTC.

V usage is TRBV7-3 and J usage is TRBJ2-3, with 9 bases fitting TRBD1. The junction had 5 bases not matched to a gene; V was cut back by 1 base and J by 0 bases. The CDR3 extends over 17 amino acids. Germline CDR1 reads SGHTA; CDR2 reads FQGTGA. The CDR3 DNA sequence: TGTGCCAGCAGCTTAAGAGGGACAGGGACTAGCACAGATACGCAGTATTTT. Translated, it gives CASSLRGTGTSTDTQYF.

Only one count was recorded for this clone. V and J are TRBV7-2 and TRBJ1-4, with D tentatively TRBD1 (6 bases). The CDR3 has 15 amino acids. Germline-derived CDR1 and CDR2 are SGHTA and FQGNSA. The ends were cut back, 2 bases at V and 3 bases at J, with 10 bases in the middle. CDR3 residues: CASSLYPGANEKLFF. The CDR3 DNA reads as TGTGCCAGCAGCTTATACCCAGGGGCTAATGAAAAACTGTTTTTT.